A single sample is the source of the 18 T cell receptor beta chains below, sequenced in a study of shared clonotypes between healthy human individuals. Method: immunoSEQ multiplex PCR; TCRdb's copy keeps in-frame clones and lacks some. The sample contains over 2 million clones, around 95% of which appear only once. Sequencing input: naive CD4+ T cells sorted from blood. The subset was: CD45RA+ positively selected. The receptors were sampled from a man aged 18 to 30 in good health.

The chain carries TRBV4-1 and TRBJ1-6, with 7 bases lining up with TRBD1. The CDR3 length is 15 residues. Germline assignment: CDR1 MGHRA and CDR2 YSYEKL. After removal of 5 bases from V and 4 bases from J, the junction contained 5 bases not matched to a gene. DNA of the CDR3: TGCGCCAGCAGCACCCAACAGGGGTATAATTCACCCCTCCACTTT. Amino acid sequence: CASSTQQGYNSPLHF.

This CDR3 reads CASSGGTGVFPDTQYF. Here the CDR3 DNA reads TGCGCCAGCAGTGGGGGGACAGGGGTTTTCCCAGATACGCAGTATTTT. The V and J genes are TRBV5-1 and TRBJ2-3; 10 bases map to TRBD1. The V and J ends lost 5 bases and 4 bases, in that order; junction bases with no gene match: 10. The CDR3 is 16 residues long. Germline loops: CDR1 SGHRS, CDR2 YFSETQ. Filled out from reference TRBV5-1 and TRBJ2-3, the complete variable domain reads KAGVTQTPRYLIKTRGQQVTLSCSPISGHRSVSWYQQTPGQGLQFLFEYFSETQRNKGNFPGRFSGRQFSNSRSEMNVSTLELGDSALYLCASSGGTGVFPDTQYFGPGTRLTVL.

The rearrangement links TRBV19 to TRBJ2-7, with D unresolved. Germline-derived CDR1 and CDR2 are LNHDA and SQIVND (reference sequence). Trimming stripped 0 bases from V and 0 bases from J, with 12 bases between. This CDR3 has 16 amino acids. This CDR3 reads CASSIDISQSSYEQYF. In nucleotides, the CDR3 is TGTGCCAGTAGTATAGATATCAGCCAGAGCTCCTACGAGCAGTACTTC.

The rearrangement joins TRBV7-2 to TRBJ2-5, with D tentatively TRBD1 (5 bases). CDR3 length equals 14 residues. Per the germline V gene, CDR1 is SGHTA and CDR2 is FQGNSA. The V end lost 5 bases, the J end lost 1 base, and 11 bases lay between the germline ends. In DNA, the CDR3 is TGTGCCAGCAGCCCCTGGACAAGCCAAGAGACCCAGTACTTC. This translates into CASSPWTSQETQYF.

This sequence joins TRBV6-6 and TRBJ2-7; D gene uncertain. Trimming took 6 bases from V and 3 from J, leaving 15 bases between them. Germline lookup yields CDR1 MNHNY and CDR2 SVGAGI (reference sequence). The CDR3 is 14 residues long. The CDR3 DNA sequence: TGTGCCAGCAGCCCCCCGAATAGGAACTACGAGCAGTACTTC. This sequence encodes CASSPPNRNYEQYF.

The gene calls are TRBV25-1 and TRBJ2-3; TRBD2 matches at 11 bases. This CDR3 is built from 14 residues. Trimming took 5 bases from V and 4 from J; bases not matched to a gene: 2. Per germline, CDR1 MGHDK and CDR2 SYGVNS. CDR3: CASSNSGGADTQYF. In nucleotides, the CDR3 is TGTGCCAGCAGTAATAGCGGGGGGGCAGATACGCAGTATTTT.

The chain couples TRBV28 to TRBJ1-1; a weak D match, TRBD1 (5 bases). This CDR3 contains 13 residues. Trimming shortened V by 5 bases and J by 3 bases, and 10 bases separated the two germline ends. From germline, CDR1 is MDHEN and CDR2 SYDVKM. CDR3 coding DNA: TGTGCCAGCAGTCTCGGACACTACACTGAAGCTTTCTTT. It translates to CASSLGHYTEAFF. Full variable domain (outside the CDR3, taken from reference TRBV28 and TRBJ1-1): DVKVTQSSRYLVKRTGEKVFLECVQDMDHENMFWYRQDPGLGLRLIYFSYDVKMKEKGDIPEGYSVSREKKERFSLILESASTNQTSMYLCASSLGHYTEAFFGQGTRLTVV.

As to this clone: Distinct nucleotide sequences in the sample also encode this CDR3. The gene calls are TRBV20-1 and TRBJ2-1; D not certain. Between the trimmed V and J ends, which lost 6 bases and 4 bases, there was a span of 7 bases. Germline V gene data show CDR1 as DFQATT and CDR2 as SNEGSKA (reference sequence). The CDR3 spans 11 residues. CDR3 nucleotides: TGCAGTGCAATCACATACAATGAGCAGTTCTTC. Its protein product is CSAITYNEQFF.

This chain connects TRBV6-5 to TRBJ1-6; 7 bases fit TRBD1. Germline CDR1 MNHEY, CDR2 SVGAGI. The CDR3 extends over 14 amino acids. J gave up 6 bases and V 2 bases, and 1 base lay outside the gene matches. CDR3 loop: CASSYRDSNSPLHF. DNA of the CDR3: TGTGCCAGCAGTTACCGGGACAGTAATTCACCCCTCCACTTT.

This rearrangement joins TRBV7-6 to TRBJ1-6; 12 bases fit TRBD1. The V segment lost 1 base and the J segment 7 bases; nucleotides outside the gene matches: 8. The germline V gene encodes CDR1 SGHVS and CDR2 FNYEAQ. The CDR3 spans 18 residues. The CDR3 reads CASSLGTGTGGENSPLHF. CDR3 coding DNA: TGTGCCAGCAGCTTAGGTACCGGGACAGGGGGCGAAAATTCACCCCTCCACTTT.

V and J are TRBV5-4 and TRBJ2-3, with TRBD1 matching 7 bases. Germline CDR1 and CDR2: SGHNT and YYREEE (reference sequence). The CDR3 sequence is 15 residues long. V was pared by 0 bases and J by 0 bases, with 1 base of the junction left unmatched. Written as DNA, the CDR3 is TGTGCCAGCAGCTTGGACAGGGGAAGCACAGATACGCAGTATTTT. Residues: CASSLDRGSTDTQYF.

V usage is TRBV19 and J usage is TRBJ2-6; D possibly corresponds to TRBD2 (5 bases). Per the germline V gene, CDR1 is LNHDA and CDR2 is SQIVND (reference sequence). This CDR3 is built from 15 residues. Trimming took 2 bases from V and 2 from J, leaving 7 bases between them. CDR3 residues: CASSITGTGANVLTF. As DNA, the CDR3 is TGTGCCAGTAGTATAACCGGGACTGGGGCCAACGTCCTGACTTTC.

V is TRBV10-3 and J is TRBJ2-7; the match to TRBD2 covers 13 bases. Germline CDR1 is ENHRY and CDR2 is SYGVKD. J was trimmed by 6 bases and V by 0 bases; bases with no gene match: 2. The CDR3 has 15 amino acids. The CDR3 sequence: CAISESGLAGVEQYF. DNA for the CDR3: TGTGCCATCAGTGAGTCCGGACTAGCGGGAGTCGAGCAGTACTTC.

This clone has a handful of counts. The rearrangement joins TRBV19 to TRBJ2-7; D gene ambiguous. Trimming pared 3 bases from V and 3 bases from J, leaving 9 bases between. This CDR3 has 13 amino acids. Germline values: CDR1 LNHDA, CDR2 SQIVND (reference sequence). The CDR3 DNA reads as TGTGCCAGTAGTATTTACGTTAACTACGAGCAGTACTTC. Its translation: CASSIYVNYEQYF.

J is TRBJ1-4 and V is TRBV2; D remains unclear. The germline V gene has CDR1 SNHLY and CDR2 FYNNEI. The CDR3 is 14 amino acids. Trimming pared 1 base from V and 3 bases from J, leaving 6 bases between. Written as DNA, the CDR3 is TGTGCCAGCAGTGAAGAGGTTTCTAATGAAAAACTGTTTTTT. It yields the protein CASSEEVSNEKLFF.

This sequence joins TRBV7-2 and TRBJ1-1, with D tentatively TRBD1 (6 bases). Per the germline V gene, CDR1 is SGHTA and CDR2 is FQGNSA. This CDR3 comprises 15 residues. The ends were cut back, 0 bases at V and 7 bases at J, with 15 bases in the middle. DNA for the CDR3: TGTGCCAGCAGCTTAGCGCTAATGGCGACAGGTGAAGCTTTCTTT. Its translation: CASSLALMATGEAFF.

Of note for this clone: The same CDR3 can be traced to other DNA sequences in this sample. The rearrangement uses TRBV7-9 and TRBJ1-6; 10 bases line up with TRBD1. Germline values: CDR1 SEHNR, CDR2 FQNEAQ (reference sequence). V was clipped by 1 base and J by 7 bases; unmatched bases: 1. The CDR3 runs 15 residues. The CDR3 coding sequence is TGTGCCAGCAGCTTAGGGGACAGGGGCAATTCACCCCTCCACTTT. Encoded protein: CASSLGDRGNSPLHF.

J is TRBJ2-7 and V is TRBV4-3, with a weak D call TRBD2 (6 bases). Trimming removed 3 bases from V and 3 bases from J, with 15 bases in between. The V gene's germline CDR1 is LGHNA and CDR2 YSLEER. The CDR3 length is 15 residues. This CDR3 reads CASSHTGGPGYEQYF. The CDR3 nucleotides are TGCGCCAGCAGCCATACCGGAGGGCCCGGCTACGAGCAGTACTTC.